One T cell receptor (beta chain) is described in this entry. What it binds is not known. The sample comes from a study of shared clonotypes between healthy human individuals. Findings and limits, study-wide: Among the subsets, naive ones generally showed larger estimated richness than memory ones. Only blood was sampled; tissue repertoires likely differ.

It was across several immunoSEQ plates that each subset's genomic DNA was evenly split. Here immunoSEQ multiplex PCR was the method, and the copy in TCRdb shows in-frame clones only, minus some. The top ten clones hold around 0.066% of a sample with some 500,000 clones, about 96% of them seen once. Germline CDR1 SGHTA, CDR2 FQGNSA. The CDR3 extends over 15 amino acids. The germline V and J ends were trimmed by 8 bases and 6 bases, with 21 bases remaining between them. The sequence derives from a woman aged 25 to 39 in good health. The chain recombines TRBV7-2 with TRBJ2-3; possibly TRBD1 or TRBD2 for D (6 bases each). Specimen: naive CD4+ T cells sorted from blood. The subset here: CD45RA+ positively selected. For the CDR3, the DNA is TGTGCCAGCCGGGCGAGAAGCGGGCAGGGGGATACGCAGTATTTT. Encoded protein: CASRARSGQGDTQYF.